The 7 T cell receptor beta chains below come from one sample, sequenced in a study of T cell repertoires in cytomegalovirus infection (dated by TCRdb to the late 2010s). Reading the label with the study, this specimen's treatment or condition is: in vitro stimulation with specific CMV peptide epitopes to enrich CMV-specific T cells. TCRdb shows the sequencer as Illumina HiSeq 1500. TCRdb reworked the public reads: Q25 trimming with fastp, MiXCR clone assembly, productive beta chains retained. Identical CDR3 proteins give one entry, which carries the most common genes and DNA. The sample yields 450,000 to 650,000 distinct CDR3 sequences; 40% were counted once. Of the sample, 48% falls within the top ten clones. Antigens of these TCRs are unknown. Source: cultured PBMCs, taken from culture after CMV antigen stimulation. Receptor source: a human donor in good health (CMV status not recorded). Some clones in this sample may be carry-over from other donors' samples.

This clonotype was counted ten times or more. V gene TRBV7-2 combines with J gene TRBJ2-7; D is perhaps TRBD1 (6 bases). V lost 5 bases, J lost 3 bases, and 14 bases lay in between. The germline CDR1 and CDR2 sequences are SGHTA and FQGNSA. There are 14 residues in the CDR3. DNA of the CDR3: TGTGCCAGCAGCCCGGACAGAAATCTCTACGAGCAGTACTTC. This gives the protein CASSPDRNLYEQYF.

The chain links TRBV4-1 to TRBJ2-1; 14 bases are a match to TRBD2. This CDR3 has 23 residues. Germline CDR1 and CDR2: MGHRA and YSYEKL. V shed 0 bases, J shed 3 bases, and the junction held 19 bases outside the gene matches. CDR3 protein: CASSQDRARAGLAGVRVYNEQFF. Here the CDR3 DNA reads TGCGCCAGCAGCCAAGATCGAGCGCGGGCGGGACTAGCGGGAGTTAGGGTCTACAATGAGCAGTTCTTC.

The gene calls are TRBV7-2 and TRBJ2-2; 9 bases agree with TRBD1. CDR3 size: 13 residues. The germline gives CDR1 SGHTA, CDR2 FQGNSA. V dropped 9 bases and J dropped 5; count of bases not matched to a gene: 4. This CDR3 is CARRGQGTGELFF. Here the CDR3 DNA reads TGTGCCAGACGAGGACAGGGGACCGGGGAGCTGTTTTTT.

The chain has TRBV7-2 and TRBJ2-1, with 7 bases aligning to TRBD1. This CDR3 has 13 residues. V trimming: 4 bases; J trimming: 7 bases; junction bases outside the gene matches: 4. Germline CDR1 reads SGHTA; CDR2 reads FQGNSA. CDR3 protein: CASSSMGQNEQFF. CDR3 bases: TGTGCCAGCAGCTCCATGGGACAGAATGAGCAGTTCTTC. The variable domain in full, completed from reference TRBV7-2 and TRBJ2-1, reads GAGVSQSPSNKVTEKGKDVELRCDPISGHTALYWYRQSLGQGLEFLIYFQGNSAPDKSGLPSDRFSAERTGGSVSTLTIQRTQQEDSAVYLCASSSMGQNEQFFGPGTRLTVL.

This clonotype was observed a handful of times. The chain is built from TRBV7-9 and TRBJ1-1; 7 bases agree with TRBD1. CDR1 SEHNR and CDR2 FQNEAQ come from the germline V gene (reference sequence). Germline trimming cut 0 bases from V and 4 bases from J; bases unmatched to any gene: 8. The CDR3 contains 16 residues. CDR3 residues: CASSLARTGLGTEAFF. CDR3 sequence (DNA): TGTGCCAGCAGCTTAGCCCGGACAGGTTTGGGCACTGAAGCTTTCTTT.

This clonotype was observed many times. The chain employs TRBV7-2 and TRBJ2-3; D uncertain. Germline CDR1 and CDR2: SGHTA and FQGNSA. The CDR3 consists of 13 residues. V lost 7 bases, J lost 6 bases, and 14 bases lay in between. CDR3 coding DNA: TGTGCCAGCACCCTTCGAACCGGCGATACGCAGTATTTT. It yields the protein CASTLRTGDTQYF.

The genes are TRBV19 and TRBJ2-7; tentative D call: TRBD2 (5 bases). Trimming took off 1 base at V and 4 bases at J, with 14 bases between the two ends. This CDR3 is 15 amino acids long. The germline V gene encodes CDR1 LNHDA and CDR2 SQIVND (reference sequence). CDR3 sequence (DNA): TGTGCCAGTAGTATAGCGGGAAAGGCGGCTTACGAGCAGTACTTC. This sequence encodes CASSIAGKAAYEQYF. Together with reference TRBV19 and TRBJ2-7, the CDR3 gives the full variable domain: DGGITQSPKYLFRKEGQNVTLSCEQNLNHDAMYWYRQDPGQGLRLIYYSQIVNDFQKGDIAEGYSVSREKKESFPLTVTSAQKNPTAFYLCASSIAGKAAYEQYFGPGTRLTVT.